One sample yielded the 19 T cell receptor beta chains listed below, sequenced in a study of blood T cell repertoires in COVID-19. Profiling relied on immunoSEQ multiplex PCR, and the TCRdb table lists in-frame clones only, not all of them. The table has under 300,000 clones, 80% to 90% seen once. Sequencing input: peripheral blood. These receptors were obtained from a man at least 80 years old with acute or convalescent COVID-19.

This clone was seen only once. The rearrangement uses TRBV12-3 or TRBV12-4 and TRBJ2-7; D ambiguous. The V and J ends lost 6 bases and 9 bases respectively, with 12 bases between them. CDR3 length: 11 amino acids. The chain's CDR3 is CASSITTMQYF. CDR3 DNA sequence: TGTGCCAGCAGCATTACTACGATGCAGTACTTC.

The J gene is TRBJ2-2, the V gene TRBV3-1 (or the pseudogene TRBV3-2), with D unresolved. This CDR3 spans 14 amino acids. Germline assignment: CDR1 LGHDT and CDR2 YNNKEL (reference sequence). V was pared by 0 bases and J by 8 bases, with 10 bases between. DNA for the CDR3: TGTGCCAGCAGCCAAGAGGCGGTTCGAGGGGAGCTGTTTTTT. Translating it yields CASSQEAVRGELFF.

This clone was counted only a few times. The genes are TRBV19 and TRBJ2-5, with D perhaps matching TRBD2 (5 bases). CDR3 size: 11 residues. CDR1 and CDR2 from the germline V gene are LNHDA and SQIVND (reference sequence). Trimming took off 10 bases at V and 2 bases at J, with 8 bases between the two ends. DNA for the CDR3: TGTGCCACCCGGAGGCAAGAGACCCAGTACTTC. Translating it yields CATRRQETQYF.

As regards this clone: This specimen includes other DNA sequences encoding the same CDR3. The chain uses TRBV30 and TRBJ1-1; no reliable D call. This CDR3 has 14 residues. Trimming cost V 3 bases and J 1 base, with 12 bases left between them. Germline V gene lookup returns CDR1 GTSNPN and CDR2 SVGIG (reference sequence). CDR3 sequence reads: CAWSRQATNTEAFF. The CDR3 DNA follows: TGTGCCTGGAGCCGCCAGGCGACGAACACTGAAGCTTTCTTT.

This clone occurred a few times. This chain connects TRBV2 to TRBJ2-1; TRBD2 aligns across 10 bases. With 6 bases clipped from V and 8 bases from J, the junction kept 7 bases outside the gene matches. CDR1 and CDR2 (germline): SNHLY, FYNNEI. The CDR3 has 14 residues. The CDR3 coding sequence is TGTGCCAGCAGGGGAGCGGGAGGGCCGTATGAGCAGTTCTTC. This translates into CASRGAGGPYEQFF.

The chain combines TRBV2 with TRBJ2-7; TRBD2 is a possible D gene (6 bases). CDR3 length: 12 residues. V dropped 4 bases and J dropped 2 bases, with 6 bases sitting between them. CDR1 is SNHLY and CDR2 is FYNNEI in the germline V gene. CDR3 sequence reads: CASSAGAYEQYF. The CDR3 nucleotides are TGTGCCAGCAGTGCGGGGGCCTACGAGCAGTACTTC.

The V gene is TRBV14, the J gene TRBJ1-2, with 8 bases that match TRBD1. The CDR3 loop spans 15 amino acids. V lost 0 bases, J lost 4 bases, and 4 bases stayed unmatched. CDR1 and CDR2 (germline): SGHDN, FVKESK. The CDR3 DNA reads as TGTGCCAGCAGCCAAGACAGCAGGGGGCCCTATGGCTACACCTTC. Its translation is CASSQDSRGPYGYTF.

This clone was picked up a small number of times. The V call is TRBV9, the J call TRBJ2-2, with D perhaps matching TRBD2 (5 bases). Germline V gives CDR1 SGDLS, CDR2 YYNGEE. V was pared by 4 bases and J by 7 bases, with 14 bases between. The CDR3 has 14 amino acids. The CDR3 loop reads CASSPLGVGGELFF. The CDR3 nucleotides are TGTGCCAGCAGCCCTCTGGGAGTGGGCGGGGAGCTGTTTTTT.

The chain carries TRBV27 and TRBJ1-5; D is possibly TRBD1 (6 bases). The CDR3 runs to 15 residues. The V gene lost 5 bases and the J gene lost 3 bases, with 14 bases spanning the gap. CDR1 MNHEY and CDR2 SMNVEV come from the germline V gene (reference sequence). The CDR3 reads CASSPGQINNQPQHF. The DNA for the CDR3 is TGTGCCAGCAGTCCAGGACAGATTAACAATCAGCCCCAGCATTTT.

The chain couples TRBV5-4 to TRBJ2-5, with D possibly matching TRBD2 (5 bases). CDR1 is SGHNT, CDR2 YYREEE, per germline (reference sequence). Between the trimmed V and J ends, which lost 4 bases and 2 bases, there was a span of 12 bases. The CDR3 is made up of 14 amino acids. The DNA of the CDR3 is TGTGCCAGCAGCCTCGTGAGCGGTCAAGAGACCCAGTACTTC. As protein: CASSLVSGQETQYF.

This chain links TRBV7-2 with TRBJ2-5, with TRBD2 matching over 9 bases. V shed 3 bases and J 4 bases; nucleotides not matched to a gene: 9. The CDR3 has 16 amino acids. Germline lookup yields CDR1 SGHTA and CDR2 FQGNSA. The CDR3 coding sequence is TGTGCCAGCAGCTTTTTAGCGGGAGTTGGTCGAGAGACCCAGTACTTC. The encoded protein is CASSFLAGVGRETQYF.

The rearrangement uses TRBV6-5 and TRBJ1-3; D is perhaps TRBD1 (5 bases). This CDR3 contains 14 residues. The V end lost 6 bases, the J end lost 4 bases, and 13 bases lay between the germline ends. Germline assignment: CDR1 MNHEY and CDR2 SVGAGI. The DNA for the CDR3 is TGTGCCAGCAGATCACAGGCCAGCGGAAACACCATATATTTT. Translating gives CASRSQASGNTIYF.

CDR3 in amino acids: CATSPRQPKREETQYF. In DNA, the CDR3 is TGTGCCACCAGCCCCCGTCAGCCGAAACGGGAGGAGACCCAGTACTTC. The chain couples TRBV15 to TRBJ2-5; a possible D gene is TRBD2 (6 bases). The CDR3 contains 16 residues. Germline CDR1 is LNHNV and CDR2 is YYDKDF (reference sequence). Between the trimmed V and J ends, which lost 5 bases and 5 bases, there was a span of 21 bases.

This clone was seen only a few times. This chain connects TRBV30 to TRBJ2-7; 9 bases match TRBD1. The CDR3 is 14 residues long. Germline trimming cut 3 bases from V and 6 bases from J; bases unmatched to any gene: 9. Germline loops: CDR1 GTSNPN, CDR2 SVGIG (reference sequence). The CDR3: CAWSSGTGRGEQYF. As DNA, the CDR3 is TGTGCCTGGAGCTCGGGGACAGGGAGGGGCGAGCAGTACTTC.

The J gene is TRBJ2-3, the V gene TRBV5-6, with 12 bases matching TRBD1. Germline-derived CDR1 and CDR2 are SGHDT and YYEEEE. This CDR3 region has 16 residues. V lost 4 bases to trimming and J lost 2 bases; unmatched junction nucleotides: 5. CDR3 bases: TGTGCCAGCAGCCCGGGACAGGGGGCTATCACAGATACGCAGTATTTT. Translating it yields CASSPGQGAITDTQYF.

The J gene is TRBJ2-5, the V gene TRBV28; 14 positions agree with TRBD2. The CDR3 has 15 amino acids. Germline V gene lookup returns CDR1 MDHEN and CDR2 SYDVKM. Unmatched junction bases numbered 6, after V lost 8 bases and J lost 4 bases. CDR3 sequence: CASGSGLAGVETQYF. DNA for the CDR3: TGTGCCAGCGGATCGGGACTAGCGGGAGTAGAGACCCAGTACTTC. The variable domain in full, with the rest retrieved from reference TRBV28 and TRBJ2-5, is DVKVTQSSRYLVKRTGEKVFLECVQDMDHENMFWYRQDPGLGLRLIYFSYDVKMKEKGDIPEGYSVSREKKERFSLILESASTNQTSMYLCASGSGLAGVETQYFGPGTRLLVL.

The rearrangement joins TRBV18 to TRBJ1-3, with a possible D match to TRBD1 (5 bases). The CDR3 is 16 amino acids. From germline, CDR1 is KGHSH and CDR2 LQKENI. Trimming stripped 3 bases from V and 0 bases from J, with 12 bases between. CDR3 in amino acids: CASSPGLQSSGNTIYF. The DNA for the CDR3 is TGTGCCAGCTCACCGGGACTGCAGAGCTCTGGAAACACCATATATTTT.

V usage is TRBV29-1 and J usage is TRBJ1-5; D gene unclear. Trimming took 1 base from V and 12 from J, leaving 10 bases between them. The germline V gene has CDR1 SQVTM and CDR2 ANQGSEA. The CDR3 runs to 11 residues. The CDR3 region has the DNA TGCAGCGTTGAAGTCCGGGGTGGCCAGCATTTT. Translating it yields CSVEVRGGQHF.

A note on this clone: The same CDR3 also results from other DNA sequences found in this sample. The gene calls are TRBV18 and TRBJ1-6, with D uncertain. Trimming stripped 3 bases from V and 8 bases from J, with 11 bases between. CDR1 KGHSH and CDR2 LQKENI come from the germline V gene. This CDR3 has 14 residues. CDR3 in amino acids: CASSPRTGDSPLHF. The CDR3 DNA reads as TGTGCCAGCTCACCCAGGACTGGGGATTCACCCCTCCACTTT.